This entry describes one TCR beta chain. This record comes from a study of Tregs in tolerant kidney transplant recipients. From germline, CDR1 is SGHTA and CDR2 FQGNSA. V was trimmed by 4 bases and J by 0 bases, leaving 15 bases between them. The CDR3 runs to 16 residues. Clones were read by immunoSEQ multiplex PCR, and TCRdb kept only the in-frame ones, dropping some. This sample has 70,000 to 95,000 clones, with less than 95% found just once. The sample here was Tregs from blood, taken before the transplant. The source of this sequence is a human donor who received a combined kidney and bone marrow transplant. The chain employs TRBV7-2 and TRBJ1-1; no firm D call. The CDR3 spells CASSSRGVKMNTEAFF. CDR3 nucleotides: TGTGCCAGCAGCTCCCGCGGGGTGAAAATGAACACTGAAGCTTTCTTT. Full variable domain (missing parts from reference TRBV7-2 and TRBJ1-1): GAGVSQSPSNKVTEKGKDVELRCDPISGHTALYWYRQSLGQGLEFLIYFQGNSAPDKSGLPSDRFSAERTGGSVSTLTIQRTQQEDSAVYLCASSSRGVKMNTEAFFGQGTRLTVV.